The sequence of this TCR beta chain was determined in a study of blood T cell repertoires in COVID-19. Study as a whole: Italy, Spain and the United States were the sources of the convalescent and acute COVID-19 samples.

V lost 6 bases to trimming and J lost 4 bases, with 18 bases between them. The V gene's germline CDR1 is MNHEY and CDR2 SVGEGT. The length of the CDR3 is 15 residues. TCRdb's table, derived via immunoSEQ multiplex PCR, lists solely in-frame clones and lacks some. The sample holds 80,000 or so clones, around four fifths seen once. This receptor was taken from a human donor in a cohort sampled during active COVID-19. The chain links TRBV6-2 or TRBV6-3 to TRBJ1-1, with D perhaps matching TRBD1 (6 bases). Sequencing was done on a sample of peripheral blood. The CDR3 spells CASSLPRDITTEAFF. CDR3 DNA: TGTGCCAGCAGCCTGCCCCGGGACATCACCACTGAAGCTTTCTTT.